These 14 T cell receptor beta chains were all obtained from the same sample, sequenced in a study of regulatory T cells in long-lasting Graves disease. iRepertoire HTBI primers and Arm-PCR of CDR3 regions built TCR beta libraries. TCRdb ran MiXCR on the multiplex PCR reads and lists one entry per CDR3 protein. The sample shows 360,000 or so distinct CDR3 sequences, 16% of them seen only once. Time point indicated: newly diagnosed GD, antithyroid drugs for less than 3 months. There was RNA extracted from PBMCs, and the TCR library was made from it. The data were also submitted as part of a second study, on T cells in Graves' hyperthyroidism and ophthalmopathy.

The material was peripheral blood mononuclear cells (PBMCs), obtained at new diagnosis, from a patient treated with antithyroid drugs. The receptors shown here come from a man aged 35 to 55 with Graves disease.

There are many counts of this clonotype. The chain combines TRBV2 with TRBJ1-6, with unresolved D. The germline CDR1 and CDR2 sequences are SNHLY and FYNNEI. V was cut by 4 bases and J by 5 bases, with 12 bases left in between. The CDR3 has 15 amino acids. The CDR3 loop is CASSVFLPDNSPLHF. CDR3 nucleotides: TGTGCCAGCAGTGTATTTCTCCCAGATAATTCACCCCTCCACTTT. The complete variable domain, with remaining parts taken from reference TRBV2 and TRBJ1-6, reads EPEVTQTPSHQVTQMGQEVILRCVPISNHLYFYWYRQILGQKVEFLVSFYNNEISEKSEIFDDQFSVERPDGSNFTLKIRSTKLEDSAMYFCASSVFLPDNSPLHFGNGTRLTVT.

This clonotype came up many times. The chain carries TRBV12-3 or TRBV12-4 and TRBJ1-3; D remains unclear. The CDR3 is made up of 13 amino acids. The V end was cut by 8 bases, the J end by 0 bases, with 8 bases between. The CDR3 loop reads CASLQTSGNTIYF. The CDR3 nucleotides are TGTGCCAGCTTACAAACCTCTGGAAACACCATATATTTT.

The chain employs TRBV6-2 or TRBV6-3 and TRBJ1-2; D possibly corresponds to TRBD1 (5 bases). CDR1 and CDR2 from the germline V gene are MNHEY and SVGEGT. The CDR3 covers 13 residues. The V end was cut by 7 bases, the J end by 8 bases, with 17 bases between. Here the CDR3 reads CASTRGRTAGYTF. The CDR3 region has the DNA TGTGCCAGCACCCGGGGCAGGACGGCGGGCTACACCTTC.

In its sample, this clonotype was seen many times. The chain has TRBV28 and TRBJ2-1, with TRBD1 identical over 7 bases. This CDR3 has 14 residues. Trimming at V came to 5 bases and at J to 8 bases, leaving 9 bases not matched to a gene. Per the germline V gene, CDR1 is MDHEN and CDR2 is SYDVKM. The CDR3 DNA is TGTGCCAGCAGTAGAGGGGGCGAAGCTGATGAGCAGTTCTTC. It specifies CASSRGGEADEQFF.

This clonotype was detected many times. The chain is built from TRBV28 and TRBJ1-3; D might be TRBD1 (6 bases). V was shortened by 4 bases and J by 2 bases, with 18 bases between the two germline ends. Looked up from germline, CDR1 is MDHEN and CDR2 is SYDVKM. CDR3 length: 17 residues. The CDR3 loop is CASSSVGTLRAGNTIYF. The CDR3 DNA reads TGTGCCAGCAGTTCGGTCGGGACACTGAGAGCTGGAAACACCATATATTTT.

The rearrangement joins TRBV7-9 to TRBJ2-1; no clear D. Trimming removed 1 base from V and 8 bases from J, with 12 bases in between. CDR1 and CDR2 from the germline V gene are SEHNR and FQNEAQ (reference sequence). This CDR3 has 14 residues. The CDR3 DNA reads TGTGCCAGCAGCTTAGGGACCTCGATGGATGAGCAGTTCTTC. Protein sequence: CASSLGTSMDEQFF.

The table lists this clonotype with many counts. The rearrangement links TRBV4-2 to TRBJ2-3; possibly TRBD2 for D (6 bases). The CDR3 covers 14 residues. V was clipped by 1 base and J by 7 bases, with 12 bases between them. From germline, CDR1 is LGHNA and CDR2 YNFKEQ. CDR3 DNA sequence: TGTGCCAGCAGCCAAGTGGTGAGCGGGTATACGCAGTATTTT. This sequence encodes CASSQVVSGYTQYF.

Ten or more counts support this clonotype. V usage is TRBV20-1 and J usage is TRBJ2-2; TRBD2 might be the D (5 bases). The CDR3 contains 14 residues. Trimming cost V 5 bases and J 4 bases, with 14 bases left between them. The germline CDR1 and CDR2 sequences are DFQATT and SNEGSKA (reference sequence). As DNA, the CDR3 is TGCAGTGCTCTGAGGCAGGCGGGCACCGGGGAGCTGTTTTTT. It codes for CSALRQAGTGELFF.

At least ten counts were recorded for this clonotype. The genes are TRBV7-3 and TRBJ2-1; D is unclear. V lost 0 bases and J 5 bases, leaving 8 bases between the germline ends. The CDR3 spans 14 residues. CDR1 and CDR2 (germline): SGHTA, FQGTGA. The CDR3 loop reads CASSLTPIDNEQFF. CDR3 DNA sequence: TGTGCCAGCAGCTTAACTCCGATTGACAATGAGCAGTTCTTC.

This chain joins TRBV2 and TRBJ1-1; a weak D match, TRBD1 (6 bases). The germline gives CDR1 SNHLY, CDR2 FYNNEI. V gave up 5 bases and J gave up 1 base, with 11 bases separating them. The CDR3 extends over 14 amino acids. The CDR3 DNA follows: TGTGCCAGCAGTTACAGGGTAACGAACACTGAAGCTTTCTTT. It is translated as CASSYRVTNTEAFF. Together with reference TRBV2 and TRBJ1-1, the CDR3 gives the full variable domain: EPEVTQTPSHQVTQMGQEVILRCVPISNHLYFYWYRQILGQKVEFLVSFYNNEISEKSEIFDDQFSVERPDGSNFTLKIRSTKLEDSAMYFCASSYRVTNTEAFFGQGTRLTVV.

This clonotype came up many times. The chain employs TRBV5-1 and TRBJ2-7, with 10 bases fitting TRBD1. CDR1 and CDR2 from the germline V gene are SGHRS and YFSETQ. Losses at the gene ends were 5 bases for V and 4 bases for J; bases not matched to a gene: 3. CDR3 size: 13 residues. In nucleotides, the CDR3 is TGCGCCAGCAGTACGGACAGGGGGTACGAGCAGTACTTC. Residues: CASSTDRGYEQYF.

This clonotype was seen repeatedly, ten times or more. This sequence joins TRBV7-8 and TRBJ2-4, with TRBD1 matching 9 bases. V dropped 5 bases and J dropped 9; count of bases not matched to a gene: 20. Germline V gives CDR1 SGHVS, CDR2 FQNEAQ. The CDR3 length is 18 residues. Here the CDR3 DNA reads TGTGCCAGCAGCCCCAGGGAATTGGGACAGGGATCCTCGGGCATTCAGTACTTC. It yields the protein CASSPRELGQGSSGIQYF.

This clonotype was observed many times. The chain has TRBV12-3 or TRBV12-4 and TRBJ2-2, with 13 bases that match TRBD2. This CDR3 is built from 17 residues. Losses at the gene ends were 6 bases for V and 1 base for J; bases not matched to a gene: 5. The CDR3 sequence: CASSPGLAGQNTGELFF. Here the CDR3 DNA reads TGTGCCAGCAGCCCGGGACTAGCGGGGCAGAACACCGGGGAGCTGTTTTTT.

The rearrangement joins TRBV7-2 to TRBJ2-7, with D unclear. CDR3 length: 15 residues. Trimming took off 5 bases at V and 2 bases at J, with 16 bases between the two ends. Germline CDR1 is SGHTA and CDR2 is FQGNSA. This chain's CDR3 is CASSQNRGPAYEQYF. The DNA for the CDR3 is TGTGCCAGCAGCCAAAACCGTGGACCAGCCTACGAGCAGTACTTC.